Listed below are T cell receptor beta chains from one sample, sequenced in a study of shared clonotypes between healthy human individuals. Profiled with immunoSEQ multiplex PCR; TCRdb holds only in-frame clones, not every one. This sample has about a million clones, with 77% found just once. The source material was memory CD4+ T cells from PBMCs. Receptors were obtained from a man between 18 and 29 years old in good health. Some clones in this sample may be carry-over from other donors' samples. CDR3s leave out the opening cysteine and the closing phenylalanine or tryptophan.

CDR3: ASSPTSGYEQY
J: TRBJ2-7
V: TRBV2
length: 11

CDR3: ASRATTVSAYEQY
J: TRBJ2-7
V: TRBV28
length: 13

CDR3: ASSPVGGRWNEQF
J: TRBJ2-1
V: TRBV4-3
length: 13

CDR3: ASTPSEGRYTEAF
J: TRBJ1-1
V: TRBV28
length: 13

CDR3: ASSLVKGGGNTIY
J: TRBJ1-3
V: TRBV7-9
length: 13

CDR3: ASSLVLPGGNEQY
J: TRBJ2-7
V: TRBV7-9
length: 13

CDR3: AISERASGYNEQF
J: TRBJ2-1
V: TRBV10-3
length: 13

CDR3: ASSLTTGADYGYT
J: TRBJ1-2
V: TRBV5-1
length: 13

CDR3: ASSYARGYEQY
J: TRBJ2-7
V: TRBV6-5
length: 11

CDR3: ASSFGGLDNTGELF
J: TRBJ2-2
V: TRBV5-4
length: 14

CDR3: ASSEADSYEQY
J: TRBJ2-7
V: TRBV10-1
length: 11

CDR3: ASSFLGQGIAEAF
J: TRBJ1-1
V: TRBV27
length: 13

CDR3: SVETVLHRPNTEAF
J: TRBJ1-1
V: TRBV29-1
length: 14

CDR3: ASRPSGSDGGEQF
J: TRBJ2-1
V: TRBV11-2
length: 13

CDR3: ASSLGLAGPPYEQY
J: TRBJ2-7
V: TRBV7-9
length: 14

CDR3: ASRNAEEAF
J: TRBJ1-1
V: TRBV19
length: 9

CDR3: ASNPLLSTGELF
J: TRBJ2-2
V: TRBV28
length: 12

CDR3: ASSEGYEQY
J: TRBJ2-7
V: TRBV6-5
length: 9

CDR3: ASGQQGRRNNEQF
J: TRBJ2-1
V: TRBV4-3
length: 13

CDR3: ASRRQPLETSGRAYEQY
J: TRBJ2-7
V: TRBV19
length: 17

CDR3: AWTYGGSRANQQF
J: TRBJ2-1
V: TRBV30
length: 13

CDR3: ASSQGEQPQH
J: TRBJ1-5
V: TRBV5-5
length: 10